Many counts were recorded for the clone carrying this T cell receptor (beta chain). The antigen is unknown. The data derive from a study of human T cells and chemical hapten exposure. Overall study results and limits: With alopecia, donors may have immune responses unlike healthy people's.

The CDR3 is made up of 16 amino acids. The germline V gene encodes CDR1 MNHEY and CDR2 SVGEGT. The J segment lost 4 bases and the V segment lost 0 bases, leaving 5 bases of the junction unmatched. Documented time point: patch test 1, 2 weeks after DPC sensitization. Treatment noted: therapeutic diphenylcyclopropenone sensitization with weekly scalp DPC. Each CDR3 protein is one row after TCRdb ran MiXCR on the RACE reads. The sample shows approximately 350,000 distinct CDR3 sequences, approximately 6.3% of them seen only once. The sequencing here drew on whole blood, taken in connection with sensitization to the hapten diphenylcyclopropenone (DPC). This sequence joins TRBV6-2 or TRBV6-3 and TRBJ2-3; 9 positions match TRBD2. The TCR comes from a woman between 18 and 30 years old with alopecia areata. Some clones in this sample may be carry-over from other donors' samples. The CDR3 coding sequence is TGTGCCAGCAGTTACTCGCCTAGCGGGGCTGCAGATACGCAGTATTTT. This encodes CASSYSPSGAADTQYF.